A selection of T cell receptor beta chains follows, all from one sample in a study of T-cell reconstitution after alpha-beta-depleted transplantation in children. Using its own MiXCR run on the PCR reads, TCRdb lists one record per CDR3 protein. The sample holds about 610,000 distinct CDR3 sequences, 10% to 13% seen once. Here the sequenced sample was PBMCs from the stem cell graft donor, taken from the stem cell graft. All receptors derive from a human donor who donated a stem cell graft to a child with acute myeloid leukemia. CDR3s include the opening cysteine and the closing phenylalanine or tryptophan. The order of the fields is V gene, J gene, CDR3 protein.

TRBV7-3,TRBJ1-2,CASSLPGDGYTF
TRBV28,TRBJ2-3,CASRIAGTTDTQYF
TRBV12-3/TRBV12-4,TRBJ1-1,CASSSVEEAFF
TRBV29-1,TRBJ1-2,CSVATGVPYGYTF
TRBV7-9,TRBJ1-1,CASSVAQGAGVNTEAFF
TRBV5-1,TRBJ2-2,CASSLVTPGELFF
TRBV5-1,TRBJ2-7,CASSLVAAADEHYF
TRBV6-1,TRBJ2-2,CASTSTWVVDRGRTGELFF
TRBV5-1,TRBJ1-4,CASSNDQGSNEKLFF
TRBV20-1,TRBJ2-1,CSALGGQGYNEQFF
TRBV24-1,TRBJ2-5,CATSEGDRAQETQYF
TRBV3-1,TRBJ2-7,CASSRRLAGLYEQYF
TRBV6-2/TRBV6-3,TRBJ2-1,CASGPKGLANEQFF
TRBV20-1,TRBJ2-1,CSAIAGVEQFF
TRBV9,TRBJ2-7,CASSVGSTTSGEQYF
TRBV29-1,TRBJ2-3,CSARPTPDTQYF
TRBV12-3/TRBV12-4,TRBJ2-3,CATAPGQGLSDTQYF
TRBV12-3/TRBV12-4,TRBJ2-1,CASRGTSGRDTSGEQFF
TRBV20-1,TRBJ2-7,CSAAHPTSGRNEQYF
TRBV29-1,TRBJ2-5,CSVVRGEETQYF
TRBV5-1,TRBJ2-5,CASSLGGARETQYF
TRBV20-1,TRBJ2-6,CSARDSGTGANVLTF
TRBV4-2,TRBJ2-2,CASSQDKERVAGELFF
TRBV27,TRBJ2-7,CASRSLREQYF
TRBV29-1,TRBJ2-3,CSVESREEDTQYF
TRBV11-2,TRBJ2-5,CASSWGGGDKETQYF
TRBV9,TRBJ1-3,CASSPNLGAIGNTIYF
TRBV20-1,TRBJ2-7,CSARAGAAYEQYF
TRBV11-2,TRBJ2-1,CASTEDGEQFF
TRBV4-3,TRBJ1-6,CASSQVGGLGSPLHF
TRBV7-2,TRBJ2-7,CASSPSQTPYEQYF
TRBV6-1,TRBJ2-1,CATTKESSYNEQFF
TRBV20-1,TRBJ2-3,CSARLRVSGETQYF
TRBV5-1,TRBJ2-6,CASSQEGLGANVLTF
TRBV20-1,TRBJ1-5,CSANVLGLSNQPQHF
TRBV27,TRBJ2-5,CASSPGLRWETQYF
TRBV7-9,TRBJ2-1,CASSIRDFDNEQFF
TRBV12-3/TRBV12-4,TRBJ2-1,CASSLFSLGRDEQFF
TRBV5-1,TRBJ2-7,CASSSAGETYEQYF
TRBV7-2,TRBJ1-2,CASSLAGAGLGYTF
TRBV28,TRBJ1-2,CASSFITEYGYTF
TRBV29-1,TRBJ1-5,CSARDTGTDQPQHF
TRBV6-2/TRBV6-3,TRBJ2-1,CASSYAGRVQFF
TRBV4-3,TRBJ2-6,CASSQGSGRSSGANVLTF